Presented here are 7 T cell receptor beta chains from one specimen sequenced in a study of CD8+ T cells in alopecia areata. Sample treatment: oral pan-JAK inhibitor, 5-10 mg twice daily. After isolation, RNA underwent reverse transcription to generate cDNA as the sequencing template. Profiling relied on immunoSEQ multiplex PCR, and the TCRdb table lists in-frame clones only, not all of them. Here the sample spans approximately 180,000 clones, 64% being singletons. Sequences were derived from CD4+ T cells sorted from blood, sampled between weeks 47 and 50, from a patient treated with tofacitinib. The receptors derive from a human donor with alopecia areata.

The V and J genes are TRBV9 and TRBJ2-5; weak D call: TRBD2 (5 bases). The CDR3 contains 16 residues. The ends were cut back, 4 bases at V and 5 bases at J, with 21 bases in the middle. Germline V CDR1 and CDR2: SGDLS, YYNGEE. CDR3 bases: TGTGCCAGCAGCTCCAACGCCGGCGGGCAAAGGGAGACCCAGTACTTC. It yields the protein CASSSNAGGQRETQYF.

The CDR3 region is CASSQSPAPNEKLFF. CDR3 DNA: TGCGCCAGCAGTCAATCCCCGGCCCCAAATGAAAAACTGTTTTTT. The chain employs TRBV23-1 and TRBJ1-4; D not certain. TRBV23-1 is an open reading frame, and its role is uncertain. V lost 0 bases, J lost 5 bases, and 10 bases lay in between. The CDR3 is 15 amino acids.

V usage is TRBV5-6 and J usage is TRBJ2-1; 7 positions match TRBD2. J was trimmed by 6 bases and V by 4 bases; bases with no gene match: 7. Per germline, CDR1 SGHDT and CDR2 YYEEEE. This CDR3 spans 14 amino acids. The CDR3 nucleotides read TGTGCCAGCAGCCGCGGACTAGAAGGCAATGAGCAGTTCTTC. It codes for CASSRGLEGNEQFF. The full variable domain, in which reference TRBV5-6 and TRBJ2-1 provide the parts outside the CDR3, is DAGVTQSPTHLIKTRGQQVTLRCSPKSGHDTVSWYQQALGQGPQFIFQYYEEEERQRGNFPDRFSGHQFPNYSSELNVNALLLGDSALYLCASSRGLEGNEQFFGPGTRLTVL.

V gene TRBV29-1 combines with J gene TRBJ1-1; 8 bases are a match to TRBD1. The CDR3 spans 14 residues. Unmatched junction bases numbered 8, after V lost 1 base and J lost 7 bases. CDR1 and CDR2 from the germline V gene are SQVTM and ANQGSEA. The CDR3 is CSVEVATGGNEAFF. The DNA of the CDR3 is TGCAGCGTTGAAGTTGCAACAGGGGGGAATGAAGCTTTCTTT.

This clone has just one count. The CDR3 DNA sequence: TGCGCCAGCAGCCTTAGACTAGAAGGTTCAGATACGCAGTATTTT. The encoded protein is CASSLRLEGSDTQYF. This chain connects TRBV4-1 to TRBJ2-3; D is perhaps TRBD2 (6 bases). CDR3 length: 15 residues. The V end lost 4 bases, the J end lost 4 bases, and 15 bases lay between the germline ends. Germline V gene lookup returns CDR1 MGHRA and CDR2 YSYEKL.

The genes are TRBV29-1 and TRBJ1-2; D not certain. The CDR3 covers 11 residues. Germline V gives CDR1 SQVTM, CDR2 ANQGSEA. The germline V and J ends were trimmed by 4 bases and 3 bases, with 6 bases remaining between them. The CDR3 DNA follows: TGCAGCGTTGTTCAGGACTATGGCTACACCTTC. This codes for CSVVQDYGYTF.

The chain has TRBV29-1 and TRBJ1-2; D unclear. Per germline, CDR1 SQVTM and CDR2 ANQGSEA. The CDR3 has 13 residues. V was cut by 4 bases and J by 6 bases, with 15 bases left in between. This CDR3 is CSVGPMRPNGYTF. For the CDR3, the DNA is TGCAGCGTTGGTCCTATGCGACCCAATGGCTACACCTTC.